This passage covers 9 T cell receptor beta chains from one sample sequenced in a study of response to subunit inactivated influenza vaccine. TCRdb re-analysed the RT-PCR reads in MiXCR, keeping a single row per CDR3 protein. The table has hundreds of thousands of distinct CDR3 sequences, around 8% seen once. The input for sequencing was PBMCs from blood, taken roughly 24 months after vaccination. The receptors here all came from a man aged 45 to 75 who received an inactivated influenza vaccine.

This clonotype occurred a few times. The chain has TRBV20-1 and TRBJ2-7; TRBD2 aligns across 8 bases. There are 13 residues in the CDR3. The junction had 6 bases not matched to a gene; V was cut back by 6 bases and J by 2 bases. CDR1 DFQATT and CDR2 SNEGSKA come from the germline V gene (reference sequence). Written as DNA, the CDR3 is TGCAGTGCCCCGGGAGGGATAACCTACGAGCAGTACTTC. Encoded protein: CSAPGGITYEQYF.

Many counts were recorded for this clonotype. The rearrangement links TRBV20-1 to TRBJ2-1; 8 positions agree with TRBD2. This CDR3 is built from 14 residues. Germline V CDR1 and CDR2: DFQATT, SNEGSKA (reference sequence). V trimming: 5 bases; J trimming: 7 bases; junction bases outside the gene matches: 10. The CDR3 here is CSAPYRGGPNEQFF. The CDR3 bases are TGCAGTGCTCCTTACCGGGGGGGCCCGAATGAGCAGTTCTTC.

Ten or more counts support this clonotype. The genes are TRBV11-2 and TRBJ2-7, with 9 bases matching TRBD2. This CDR3 comprises 16 residues. CDR1 is SGHAT, CDR2 FQNNGV, per germline. The trim removed 5 bases at V and 3 bases at J, leaving 11 bases unmatched. The CDR3 sequence is CASSPPGLATYYEQYF. In nucleotides, the CDR3 is TGTGCCAGCAGCCCACCCGGACTAGCGACCTACTACGAGCAGTACTTC.

V gene TRBV21-1 combines with J gene TRBJ2-1; the table's D call of TRBD2 was not tested on the DNA. TRBV21-1 is designated a pseudogene. The CDR3 length is 15 residues. CDR3: CASSPGTSACNEQFF. DNA of the CDR3: TGTGCCAGCAGTCCAGGGACTAGCGCATGCAATGAGCAGTTCTTC.

This clonotype was seen repeatedly, ten times or more. In DNA form, the CDR3 reads TGTGCCAGCAGTGGTGGCGGGTGGGCAGATACGCAGTATTTT. This sequence encodes CASSGGGWADTQYF. The J gene is TRBJ2-3, the V gene TRBV12-3 or TRBV12-4, with a weak D call TRBD2 (5 bases). The V and J ends lost 5 bases and 4 bases respectively, with 13 bases between them. This CDR3 is built from 14 residues.

This clonotype was recorded a few times. The V and J genes are TRBV4-1 and TRBJ1-4; 8 bases match TRBD1. Germline trimming cut 6 bases from V and 7 bases from J; bases unmatched to any gene: 10. CDR3 size: 15 residues. Germline lookup yields CDR1 MGHRA and CDR2 YSYEKL. The CDR3 reads CASSQGAAIREKLFF. The CDR3 DNA is TGCGCCAGCAGTCAGGGGGCAGCCATTCGTGAAAAACTGTTTTTT.

This clonotype occurred a few times. V gene TRBV7-2 combines with J gene TRBJ2-1; possibly TRBD2 for D (6 bases). Germline CDR1 and CDR2: SGHTA and FQGNSA. This CDR3 spans 17 amino acids. Trimming shortened V by 7 bases and J by 3 bases, and 22 bases separated the two germline ends. The DNA for the CDR3 is TGTGCCAGCACCTTCGCCTCTAGGGCGGGGTACTACAATGAGCAGTTCTTC. Its protein is CASTFASRAGYYNEQFF.

This clonotype was seen more than once but under ten times. This chain connects TRBV10-3 to TRBJ2-7; D may be TRBD1 (5 bases). The CDR3 length is 13 residues. Between the trimmed V and J ends, which lost 7 bases and 0 bases, there was a span of 10 bases. Germline V gives CDR1 ENHRY, CDR2 SYGVKD. This CDR3 reads CAINTDTSYEQYF. The CDR3 nucleotides read TGTGCCATCAATACGGACACCTCCTACGAGCAGTACTTC.

This clonotype was found a few times. The chain is built from TRBV24-1 and TRBJ1-2; 7 bases align to TRBD1. The CDR3 is 15 residues long. Per the germline V gene, CDR1 is KGHDR and CDR2 is SFDVKD. Germline trimming cut 5 bases from V and 4 bases from J; bases unmatched to any gene: 9. The CDR3 bases are TGTGCCACCAGTGCTGGGACAGAGGCAGGCTATGGCTACACCTTC. Translation gives CATSAGTEAGYGYTF.